This TCR beta chain was sequenced during a study of T cell responses to AZD1222 COVID-19 vaccine. About the study: Second-dose recipients at about 4 or about 12 weeks were treated as one pooled group. Notes on the study in general: In a largely white British group with more females than males, clonal diversity was possibly underestimated. Spike regions recognized by vaccine-associated CD4 TCRs spanned the protein, led by 160-218 and 743-854.

Clones were sequenced by immunoSEQ multiplex PCR, and TCRdb holds only the in-frame ones, with some missing. The sample has 160,000 or so clones; about nine tenths are singletons. This clone was seen only once. Its specificity is not known. This TCR derives from an adult in good health. Sequences were derived from peripheral blood, sampled on day 0 of AZD1222 vaccination.

Written as DNA, the CDR3 is TGTGCCAGCAGTCCCCGAGGACAGGGGTTCGGTGAGCAGTTCTTC. Protein sequence: CASSPRGQGFGEQFF. This sequence joins TRBV27 and TRBJ2-1, with 9 bases lining up with TRBD1. CDR1 MNHEY and CDR2 SMNVEV come from the germline V gene (reference sequence). This CDR3 comprises 15 residues. With 5 bases clipped from V and 9 bases from J, the junction kept 11 bases outside the gene matches.